These 3 T cell receptor beta chains were all obtained from the same sample, sequenced in a study of blood T cells in healthy people across ages (dated by TCRdb to the mid-2010s). The method was 5' RACE. This sample was sequenced with an Illumina HiSeq 2500. A second PCR of about 6 to 11 cycles was run with a J-beta primer mix and a sample-barcoded 5' primer. TCRdb applied fastp at Q25 and MiXCR to the public reads, then kept only in-frame beta chains. One record per CDR3 amino acid sequence lists the most common genes and DNA. In this sample the table shows 1.5 million to 2 million distinct CDR3 sequences, roughly 49% of which occur a single time. Around 2.1% of the sample is in the top ten clones. Sequencing used blood. The receptor set was obtained from a woman in her thirties or forties in good health.

This clonotype was seen many times. This chain connects TRBV29-1 to TRBJ2-2; D remains ambiguous. V was shortened by 2 bases and J by 6 bases, with 10 bases between the two germline ends. Germline lookup yields CDR1 SQVTM and CDR2 ANQGSEA. CDR3 length: 13 amino acids. CDR3 residues: CSVESETPGELFF. The CDR3 DNA reads as TGCAGCGTTGAATCCGAGACGCCCGGGGAGCTGTTTTTT.

J is TRBJ1-6 and V is TRBV6-6, with 10 bases that match TRBD1. This CDR3 comprises 16 residues. V dropped 2 bases and J dropped 11; count of bases not matched to a gene: 9. CDR1 is MNHNY, CDR2 SVGAGI, per germline (reference sequence). The CDR3 here is CASSYPSRDRGTPLHF. CDR3 in DNA: TGTGCCAGCAGTTACCCTTCCCGGGACAGGGGTACACCCCTCCACTTT.

This clonotype turned up a few times. This rearrangement joins TRBV28 to TRBJ2-7; no clear D gene. V lost 4 bases, J lost 0 bases, and 10 bases lay in between. The CDR3 has 14 amino acids. Germline V gives CDR1 MDHEN, CDR2 SYDVKM. Here the CDR3 reads CASSSQAHSYEQYF. The CDR3 DNA reads TGTGCCAGCAGTTCCCAGGCCCACTCCTACGAGCAGTACTTC.